This section outlines one TCR beta chain sequence together with its context. The data were produced by immunoSEQ multiplex PCR, yet TCRdb's version contains in-frame clones alone and is incomplete. The sample holds some 57,000 clones, 75% to 90% seen once. This specimen belongs to a study of T cell changes during pregnancy in multiple sclerosis. The CDR3 extends over 12 amino acids. Germline CDR1 and CDR2: MNHEY and SVGAGI. Trimming shortened V by 10 bases and J by 3 bases, and 12 bases separated the two germline ends. The source is a female donor in good health, enrolled as a control in a pregnancy study. This sample comprised peripheral blood, obtained in the first trimester of pregnancy. The genes are TRBV6-5 and TRBJ2-5; D might be TRBD2 (6 bases). CDR3 in amino acids: CATSGVEETQYF. The DNA for the CDR3 is TGTGCCACGTCGGGGGTCGAAGAGACCCAGTACTTC.